Listed below are T cell receptor beta chains from one sample, sequenced in a study of CD8 T cells in ankylosing spondylitis. TCRdb used MiXCR to reprocess the 5' RACE reads, holding one entry per CDR3 protein. Of fewer than 400,000 distinct CDR3 sequences in the sample, about a fifth were seen once. The material sequenced was blood, either unsorted or a sorted T cell fraction (not recorded which). These receptors all come from a male donor with ankylosing spondylitis. The conserved cysteine and the conserved F or W are not part of the CDR3 here. A row's size may be missing; if present it is once, few, many or a size class.

clone_size	cdr3_length	v_call	j_call	cdr3_aa
many	13	TRBV7-7	TRBJ2-5	ASSLGIGRGETQY
-	17	TRBV4-1	TRBJ1-2	ASSQPTAGVGRGRGGYT
-	13	TRBV5-6	TRBJ2-2	ASSLGFPNTGELF
few	12	TRBV7-3	TRBJ1-1	ASSISGLNTEAF
few	12	TRBV11-2	TRBJ1-6	ASSLAGQGSPLH
few	9	TRBV20-1	TRBJ2-5	SGQVQETQY
-	13	TRBV7-3	TRBJ2-2	ASSLAARNTGELF
-	12	TRBV5-1	TRBJ2-1	ASSQEGLYNEQF
few	13	TRBV28	TRBJ2-7	ASSFIGRDSYEQY
few	17	TRBV11-2	TRBJ2-4	ASSFRDRSLLWTKNIQY
few	9	TRBV25-1	TRBJ1-1	ASRGGTEAF
few	13	TRBV6-5	TRBJ2-4	ASSYSRLAENIQY
-	12	TRBV19	TRBJ2-1	ASSIIAGNNEQF
few	13	TRBV19	TRBJ2-1	ASSIGTGGANEQF
-	14	TRBV3-1	TRBJ2-3	ASSRFSVDYTDTQY
-	13	TRBV12-3/TRBV12-4	TRBJ1-4	ASSPRFNGNEKLF
-	13	TRBV6-4	TRBJ2-7	ASSDSGLADYEQY